The 24 T cell receptor beta chains presented below share a single source sample, sequenced in a study of glioma-infiltrating T cells. TCR alpha and beta CDR3 regions were amplified from RNA using iRepertoire nested multiplex PCR. TCRdb used MiXCR to reprocess the multiplex PCR reads, holding one entry per CDR3 protein. This table holds about 180,000 distinct CDR3 sequences, around 42% found once. The material sequenced was glioma tissue, nonneoplastic brain tissue, or PBMCs (not recorded which). Every receptor here comes from a human donor with low-grade glioma or glioblastoma, undergoing nonglioma brain surgery, or in good health (not recorded which).

On this clonotype: A junction boundary mismatches the germline segment, possibly from a read error. The chain uses TRBV7-2 and TRBJ2-2; D possibly corresponds to TRBD1 (6 bases). The CDR3 runs to 17 residues. Germline CDR1 reads SGHTA; CDR2 reads FQGNSA. CDR3 bases: TGTGCCGGCAGCTCCGACAGGCGTTCTCTTGTCACCGGGGAGCTGTTTTTT. Translating it yields CAGSSDRRSLVTGELFF.

The chain joins TRBV5-1 to TRBJ1-3; no definite D call. Germline lookup yields CDR1 SGHRS and CDR2 YFSETQ. The ends were cut back, 5 bases at V and 0 bases at J, with 9 bases in the middle. The CDR3 covers 14 residues. The CDR3 DNA follows: TGCGCCAGCAGATCTGGGCCCTCTGGAAACACCATATATTTT. Protein sequence: CASRSGPSGNTIYF.

On this clonotype itself: This may stem from a read error, because a much larger clone lies one nucleotide away. The chain links TRBV7-9 to TRBJ2-3; D is undetermined. CDR3 length: 13 residues. Trimming removed 0 bases from V and 3 bases from J, with 4 bases in between. Germline values: CDR1 SEHNR, CDR2 FQNEAQ (reference sequence). The CDR3 loop is CASSLADTDTQYF. The DNA for the CDR3 is TGTGCCAGCAGCTTAGCTGATACAGATACGCAGTATTTT.

The V gene is TRBV2, the J gene TRBJ2-3; D is unresolved. Deletions cut 7 bases from V and 11 bases from J, with 19 bases between. In germline, CDR1 is SNHLY, CDR2 FYNNEI. The CDR3 loop spans 13 amino acids. CDR3 amino acids: CASKVPGSDKQYF. Here the CDR3 DNA reads TGTGCCAGCAAGGTACCTGGTTCAGACAAGCAGTATTTT.

This clonotype has ten or more counts. The genes are TRBV7-9 and TRBJ2-7, with a tentative D call TRBD1 (6 bases). V was cut by 6 bases and J by 5 bases, with 11 bases left in between. This CDR3 is 12 amino acids long. From germline, CDR1 is SEHNR and CDR2 FQNEAQ (reference sequence). CDR3 coding DNA: TGTGCCAGCAGAAACAGGGACCACGAGCAGTACTTC. Translating gives CASRNRDHEQYF.

This clonotype was detected many times. CDR3 bases: TGTGCCACCAGCAGAGTCAGAGGGGCTAGCGGGAAGAGGGGAGAGCAGTTCTTC. Its protein is CATSRVRGASGKRGEQFF. This rearrangement joins TRBV15 to TRBJ2-1; 9 bases are a match to TRBD2. J gave up 10 bases and V 1 base, and 17 bases lay outside the gene matches. The CDR3 runs 18 residues. Germline CDR1 and CDR2: LNHNV and YYDKDF (reference sequence).

Notes on this clonotype: A much larger clone lies one base from this, so it may be a read error. The rearrangement uses TRBV20-1 and TRBJ2-7, with D possibly TRBD1 on 5 matching bases. The V and J ends lost 8 bases and 5 bases respectively, with 16 bases between them. In germline, CDR1 is DFQATT, CDR2 SNEGSKA (reference sequence). The CDR3 is 12 amino acids. CDR3 loop: CSSTQGTDEQYF. CDR3 nucleotide sequence: TGCAGTTCCACCCAGGGTACGGACGAGCAGTACTTC.

A word on this clonotype: A clone one base away is much larger, so this may be a read error. The chain uses TRBV6-2 or TRBV6-3 and TRBJ2-1, with D unresolved. V lost 5 bases, J lost 14 bases, and 16 bases lay in between. Germline V lookup: CDR1 MNHEY, CDR2 SVGEGT. CDR3 length: 12 amino acids. The CDR3 DNA follows: TGTGCCAGCAGTACTGAGGCAGAACGTGAGTTCTTC. Translated, it gives CASSTEAEREFF.

Details on this clonotype: A much larger clone differs by one base, so this may be a read error. The V call is TRBV28, the J call TRBJ2-7; the D call may be TRBD1 or TRBD2 (5 bases each). The CDR3 runs to 14 residues. Germline CDR1 reads MDHEN; CDR2 reads SYDVKM. The V gene lost 10 bases and the J gene lost 2 bases, with 18 bases spanning the gap. Here the CDR3 DNA reads TGTGCCAACAGCCCGAGAGGGACCACCTACGAGCAGTACTTC. It specifies CANSPRGTTYEQYF. Complete variable domain (other parts from reference TRBV28 and TRBJ2-7): DVKVTQSSRYLVKRTGEKVFLECVQDMDHENMFWYRQDPGLGLRLIYFSYDVKMKEKGDIPEGYSVSREKKERFSLILESASTNQTSMYLCANSPRGTTYEQYFGPGTRLTVT.

In regard to this clonotype: One base away lies a much larger clone, so this may be a sequencing read error. The genes are TRBV6-1 and TRBJ2-1; 14 bases are shared with TRBD2. Trimming at V came to 9 bases and at J to 8 bases, leaving 9 bases not matched to a gene. The CDR3 has 15 residues. Germline V lookup: CDR1 MNHNS, CDR2 SASEGT. The CDR3 here is CARSRTGLAGDEQFF. DNA of the CDR3: TGTGCCAGAAGCCGAACGGGACTAGCGGGAGATGAGCAGTTCTTC.

This clonotype was counted ten times or more. The chain links TRBV28 to TRBJ2-5, with 10 bases lining up with TRBD1. The CDR3 contains 15 residues. V shed 5 bases and J 5 bases; nucleotides not matched to a gene: 8. Germline CDR1 is MDHEN and CDR2 is SYDVKM. This CDR3 reads CASSPGQGGQETQYF. The CDR3 DNA sequence: TGTGCCAGCAGTCCTGGACAGGGGGGACAGGAGACCCAGTACTTC.

Regarding this clonotype: This could be a read error, since a much larger clone is one nucleotide away. The chain links TRBV20-1 to TRBJ2-3, with a tentative D call TRBD1 (6 bases). The CDR3 consists of 13 residues. The germline CDR1 and CDR2 sequences are DFQATT and SNEGSKA (reference sequence). Deletions cut 5 bases from V and 5 bases from J, with 14 bases between. In DNA form, the CDR3 reads TGCAGTGCTGGGCACAGGGATGGAGATACGCAGTATTTT. Translating it yields CSAGHRDGDTQYF.

About this clonotype itself: A much larger clone differs from this one at a single base, so this may be a read error. The chain recombines TRBV2 with TRBJ2-5; TRBD1 is a possible D gene (5 bases). Trimming removed 6 bases from V and 3 bases from J, with 14 bases in between. The length of the CDR3 is 14 residues. Germline values: CDR1 SNHLY, CDR2 FYNNEI. This CDR3 reads CASSQRQRKETQYF. The CDR3 DNA follows: TGTGCCAGCAGCCAGCGACAGAGAAAAGAGACCCAGTACTTC.

This clonotype was observed a handful of times. J is TRBJ2-3 and V is TRBV29-1; 8 bases match TRBD1. The CDR3 is made up of 14 amino acids. Germline assignment: CDR1 SQVTM and CDR2 ANQGSEA. With V trimmed by 7 bases and J by 8 bases, 14 bases remained unmatched. CDR3 in amino acids: CSGDRGGGIGTQYF. Written as DNA, the CDR3 is TGCAGCGGCGACAGGGGTGGCGGGATCGGTACGCAGTATTTT.

On this clonotype: The junction departs from germline at one end; a sequencing error may be responsible. The chain carries TRBV28 and TRBJ2-5; either TRBD1 or TRBD2 may supply D (6 bases each). The germline V gene encodes CDR1 MDHEN and CDR2 SYDVKM. The CDR3 length is 13 residues. The CDR3: CATSLGGQETQYF. Written as DNA, the CDR3 is TGTGCCACCAGTTTAGGGGGGCAAGAGACCCAGTACTTC.

This clonotype was observed once. This may arise from a read error, as a much more abundant clone is one base away. This sequence joins TRBV2 and TRBJ1-5; D is ambiguous. Germline CDR1 reads SNHLY; CDR2 reads FYNNEI. CDR3 size: 15 residues. This CDR3 reads CAGSKTTYSNQPQHF. The CDR3 DNA follows: TGTGCCGGCAGTAAGACAACCTATAGCAATCAGCCCCAGCATTTT.

There are a few counts of this clonotype. This chain joins TRBV7-2 and TRBJ2-3, with 11 bases fitting TRBD2. There are 16 residues in the CDR3. The trim removed 5 bases at V and 4 bases at J, leaving 8 bases unmatched. Germline loops: CDR1 SGHTA, CDR2 FQGNSA. In nucleotides, the CDR3 is TGTGCCAGCAGCCGCTTAGTAGCGGGAGGGGCAGATACGCAGTATTTT. Translated: CASSRLVAGGADTQYF.

Worth noting for this clonotype: Compared with germline, one end of the junction differs, possibly owing to a read error. V is TRBV7-9 and J is TRBJ1-2; D is ambiguous. CDR3 length: 14 residues. Germline V lookup: CDR1 SEHNR, CDR2 FQNEAQ (reference sequence). The CDR3 sequence is CSSSLKEENYGYTF. CDR3 coding DNA: TGTTCCAGCAGCCTAAAAGAGGAGAACTATGGCTACACCTTC.

This clonotype was counted a single time. The chain has TRBV20-1 and TRBJ1-1; no clear D. The V end lost 6 bases, the J end lost 3 bases, and 17 bases lay between the germline ends. CDR3 length: 14 amino acids. Germline V gene data show CDR1 as DFQATT and CDR2 as SNEGSKA (reference sequence). The CDR3, as DNA: TGCAGTGCCACGAAGGAGGGCACCTACACTGAAGCTTTCTTT. Protein product: CSATKEGTYTEAFF.

This chain connects TRBV7-6 to TRBJ1-1, with D possibly matching TRBD1 (6 bases). The CDR3 extends over 15 amino acids. Germline CDR1 SGHVS, CDR2 FNYEAQ. V was shortened by 1 base and J by 4 bases, with 13 bases between the two germline ends. DNA for the CDR3: TGTGCCAGCAGCTTAGAGGGCCCAGGGGCCACTGAAGCTTTCTTT. It specifies CASSLEGPGATEAFF.

With respect to this clonotype: Possible read error: a much larger clone is one base away. This rearrangement joins TRBV6-1 to TRBJ2-1, with D unresolved. Germline CDR1 and CDR2: MNHNS and SASEGT. Deletions cut 4 bases from V and 8 bases from J, with 9 bases between. The CDR3 runs to 12 residues. The CDR3 sequence: CASSVPLDEQFF. The CDR3 bases are TGTGCCAGCAGTGTCCCTCTAGATGAGCAGTTCTTC.

Comments on this clonotype: Possible read error: a much larger clone is one base away. CDR3 sequence reads: CASSLGQGRDTEAFF. The CDR3 bases are TGTGCCAGCAGCTTGGGTCAGGGGAGAGACACTGAAGCTTTCTTT. The chain links TRBV5-4 to TRBJ1-1; tentative D call: TRBD1 (6 bases). CDR1 is SGHNT and CDR2 is YYREEE in the germline V gene (reference sequence). The V gene lost 0 bases and the J gene lost 3 bases, with 12 bases spanning the gap. There are 15 residues in the CDR3.

A remark on this clonotype: Given a much more abundant clone one base away, this may be a read error. This chain links TRBV6-1 with TRBJ1-1; maybe TRBD1 (5 bases). The V end lost 7 bases, the J end lost 7 bases, and 22 bases lay between the germline ends. The CDR3 has 15 residues. Germline CDR1 and CDR2: MNHNS and SASEGT. CDR3 nucleotides: TGTGCCAGCAATTACGGGGCATGCTCATCCTATGAAGCTTTCTTT. Encoded protein: CASNYGACSSYEAFF.

Only a few counts were recorded for this clonotype. An end of the junction does not agree with germline; a read error may underlie this. The rearrangement joins TRBV6-1 to TRBJ2-7, with 7 bases aligning to TRBD2. The CDR3 extends over 15 amino acids. Germline CDR1 reads MNHNS; CDR2 reads SASEGT. The CDR3 sequence: CAISEEGGRSYEQYF. The DNA of the CDR3 is TGTGCCATCAGTGAGGAGGGCGGGAGATCCTACGAGCAGTACTTC.